The rows below give T cell receptor beta chains drawn from one sample of a study of blood T cell repertoires in COVID-19. Clones were read by immunoSEQ multiplex PCR, and TCRdb kept only the in-frame ones, dropping some. The sample holds 200,000 to 300,000 clones, 85% seen once. Sequenced input: peripheral blood. These receptors all stem from a woman in her sixties or seventies with active or convalescent COVID-19. The CDR3 runs from the conserved cysteine through the conserved F or W. Each record gives: clone size, J gene, CDR3 length, D gene, V gene, CDR3 DNA, CDR3 protein. The D gene is left open where the match is weak. Rows give clone size only sometimes, using once, few, many, or a class for an expanded clone.

size: -
J: TRBJ2-4
length: 14
D: TRBD2
V: TRBV30
DNA: TGTGCCTGGAGTGTAGAAGCGACTAGCCGGAGGCAGTACTTC
CDR3: CAWSVEATSRRQYF

size: -
J: TRBJ2-7
length: 14
D: TRBD2
V: TRBV30
DNA: TGTGCCTGGGGAACTAGCGGGAGGGCCTACGAGCAGTACTTC
CDR3: CAWGTSGRAYEQYF

size: -
J: TRBJ1-2
length: 18
D: -
V: TRBV7-9
DNA: TGTGCCAGCAGCTTAGGAGGGGCAGGGGATAATTTGAACTATGGCTACACCTTC
CDR3: CASSLGGAGDNLNYGYTF

size: -
J: TRBJ2-3
length: 10
D: -
V: TRBV20-1
DNA: TGCAGTGCCCGAGAAGATACGCAGTATTTT
CDR3: CSAREDTQYF

size: -
J: TRBJ2-7
length: 12
D: -
V: TRBV2
DNA: TGTGCCAGCGCCGGGATGTCCTACGAGCAGTACTTC
CDR3: CASAGMSYEQYF

size: -
J: TRBJ2-3
length: 16
D: TRBD2
V: TRBV10-1
DNA: TGCGCCAGCAGTGAAGGGACTAGCGGGTACACAGATACGCAGTATTTT
CDR3: CASSEGTSGYTDTQYF

size: -
J: TRBJ2-1
length: 16
D: -
V: TRBV4-1
DNA: TGCGCCAGCAGCCAAGTTATTGGGGCCTTAGTCGATGAGCAGTTCTTC
CDR3: CASSQVIGALVDEQFF

size: -
J: TRBJ1-1
length: 11
D: -
V: TRBV11-2
DNA: TGTGCCAGCAGCTTGGACAAAGGGGCTTTCTTT
CDR3: CASSLDKGAFF

size: -
J: TRBJ2-5
length: 15
D: TRBD1
V: TRBV24-1
DNA: TGTGCCACCAGTGACTCGGGACAGTACCAAGAGACCCAGTACTTC
CDR3: CATSDSGQYQETQYF

size: -
J: TRBJ2-7
length: 13
D: TRBD2
V: TRBV30
DNA: TGTGCCTGTACCGGACTAGCGCCAAACGAGCAGTACTTC
CDR3: CACTGLAPNEQYF

size: -
J: TRBJ1-6
length: 14
D: -
V: TRBV7-9
DNA: TGTGCCAGCAGCCCATCTACAGATAATTCACCCCTCCACTTT
CDR3: CASSPSTDNSPLHF

size: once
J: TRBJ2-5
length: 14
D: -
V: TRBV11-2
DNA: TGTGCCAGCAGCCGCCTGGGGGGTCGGGAGACCCAGTACTTC
CDR3: CASSRLGGRETQYF

size: -
J: TRBJ2-2
length: 11
D: -
V: TRBV20-1
DNA: TGCAGTGTAGAGTGGTTTGGGGAGCTGTTTTTT
CDR3: CSVEWFGELFF